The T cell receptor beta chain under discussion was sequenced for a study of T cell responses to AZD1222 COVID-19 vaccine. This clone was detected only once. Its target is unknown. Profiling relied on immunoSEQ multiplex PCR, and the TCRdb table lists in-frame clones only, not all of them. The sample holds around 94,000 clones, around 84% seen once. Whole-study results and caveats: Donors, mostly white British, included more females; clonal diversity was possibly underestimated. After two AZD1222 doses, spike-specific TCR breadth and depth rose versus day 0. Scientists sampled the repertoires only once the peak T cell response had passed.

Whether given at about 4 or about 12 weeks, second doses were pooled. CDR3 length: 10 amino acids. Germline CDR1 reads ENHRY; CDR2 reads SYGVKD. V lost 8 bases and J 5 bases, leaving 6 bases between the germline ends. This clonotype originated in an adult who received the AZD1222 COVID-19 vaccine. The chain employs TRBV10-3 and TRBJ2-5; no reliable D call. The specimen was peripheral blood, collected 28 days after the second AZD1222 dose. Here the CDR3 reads CAIGGETQYF. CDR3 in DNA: TGTGCCATCGGTGGGGAGACCCAGTACTTC.